This T cell receptor (beta chain) was identified in a study of T-cell memory formation after mild COVID-19. Trimming took off 1 base at V and 5 bases at J, with 18 bases between the two ends. From germline, CDR1 is DFQATT and CDR2 SNEGSKA (reference sequence). The CDR3 covers 16 residues. In TCRdb, the 5' RACE reads were re-called with MiXCR into one record per CDR3 protein. Of over 500,000 distinct CDR3 sequences listed, roughly 17% are singletons. This clonotype showed up just a few times. Material for sequencing was PBMCs or a T cell subset sorted from them (not recorded which). The chain carries TRBV20-1 and TRBJ1-5, with D unresolved. The sequence derives from an adult woman who had mild COVID-19 (a few samples of this study predate the infection). Cell type and time point are not known. For the CDR3, the DNA is TGCAGTGCTAGAGTCCCCTCCGGGATAAAGGATCAGCCCCAGCATTTT. Its translation: CSARVPSGIKDQPQHF.